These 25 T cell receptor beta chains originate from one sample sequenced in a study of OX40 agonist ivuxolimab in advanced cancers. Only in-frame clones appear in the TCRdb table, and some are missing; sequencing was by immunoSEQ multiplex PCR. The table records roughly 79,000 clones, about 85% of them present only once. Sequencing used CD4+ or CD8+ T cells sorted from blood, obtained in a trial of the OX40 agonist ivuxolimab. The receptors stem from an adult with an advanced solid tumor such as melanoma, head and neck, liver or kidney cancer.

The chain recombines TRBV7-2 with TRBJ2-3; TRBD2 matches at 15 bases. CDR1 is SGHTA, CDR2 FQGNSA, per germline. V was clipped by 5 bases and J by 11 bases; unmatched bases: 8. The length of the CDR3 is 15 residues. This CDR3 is CASSPLGLAGGGQYF. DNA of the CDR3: TGTGCCAGCAGCCCCTTAGGACTAGCGGGAGGGGGGCAGTATTTT.

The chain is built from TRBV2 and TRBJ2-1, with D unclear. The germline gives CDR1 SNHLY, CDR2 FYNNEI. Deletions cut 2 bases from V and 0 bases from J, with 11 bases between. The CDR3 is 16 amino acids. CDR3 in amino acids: CASSELGASSYNEQFF. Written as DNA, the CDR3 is TGTGCCAGCAGTGAATTGGGCGCTAGCTCCTACAATGAGCAGTTCTTC.

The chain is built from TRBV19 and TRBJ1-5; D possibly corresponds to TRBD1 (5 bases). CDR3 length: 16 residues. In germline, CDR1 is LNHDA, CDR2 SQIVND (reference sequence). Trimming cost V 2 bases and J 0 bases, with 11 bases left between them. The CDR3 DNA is TGTGCCAGTAGTATATCGGGGGTTTCTAGCAATCAGCCCCAGCATTTT. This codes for CASSISGVSSNQPQHF.

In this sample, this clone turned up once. CDR3 sequence: CSVAGERGLDYGYTF. The DNA for the CDR3 is TGCAGCGTTGCTGGGGAGAGGGGATTGGACTATGGCTACACCTTC. J is TRBJ1-2 and V is TRBV29-1; D possibly corresponds to TRBD1 (5 bases). Germline V lookup: CDR1 SQVTM, CDR2 ANQGSEA. V lost 4 bases and J 3 bases, leaving 18 bases between the germline ends. The CDR3 runs 15 residues.

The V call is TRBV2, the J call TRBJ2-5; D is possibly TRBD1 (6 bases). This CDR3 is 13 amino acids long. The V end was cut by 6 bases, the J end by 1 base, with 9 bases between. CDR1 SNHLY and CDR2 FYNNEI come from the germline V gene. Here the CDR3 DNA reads TGTGCCAGCAGCGGGACATCCCAAGAGACCCAGTACTTC. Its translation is CASSGTSQETQYF.

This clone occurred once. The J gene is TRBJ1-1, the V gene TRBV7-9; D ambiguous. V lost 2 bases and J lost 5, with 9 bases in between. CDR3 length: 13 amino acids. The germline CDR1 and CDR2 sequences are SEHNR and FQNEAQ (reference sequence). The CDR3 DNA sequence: TGTGCCAGCAGCTTATACCGCGGGACTGAAGCTTTCTTT. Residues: CASSLYRGTEAFF.

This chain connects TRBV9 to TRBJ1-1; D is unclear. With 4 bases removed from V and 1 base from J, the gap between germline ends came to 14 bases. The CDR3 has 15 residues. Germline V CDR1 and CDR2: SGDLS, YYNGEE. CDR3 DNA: TGTGCCAGCAGCCCAAGAGGAGGCTCGAACACTGAAGCTTTCTTT. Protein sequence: CASSPRGGSNTEAFF.

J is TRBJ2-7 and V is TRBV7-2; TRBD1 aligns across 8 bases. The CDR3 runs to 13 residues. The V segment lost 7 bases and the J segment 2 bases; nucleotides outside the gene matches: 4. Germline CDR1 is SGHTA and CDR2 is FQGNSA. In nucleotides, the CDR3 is TGTGCCAGCACCAGGGGGCTTACCTACGAGCAGTACTTC. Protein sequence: CASTRGLTYEQYF.

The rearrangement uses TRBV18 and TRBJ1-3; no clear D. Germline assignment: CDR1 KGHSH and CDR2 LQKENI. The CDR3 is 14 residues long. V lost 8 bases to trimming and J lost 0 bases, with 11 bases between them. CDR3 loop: CASAGGSSGNTIYF. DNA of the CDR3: TGTGCCAGCGCTGGAGGGAGCTCTGGAAACACCATATATTTT. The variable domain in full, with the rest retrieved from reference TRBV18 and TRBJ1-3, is NAGVMQNPRHLVRRRGQEARLRCSPMKGHSHVYWYRQLPEEGLKFMVYLQKENIIDESGMPKERFSAEFPKEGPSILRIQQVVRGDSAAYFCASAGGSSGNTIYFGEGSWLTVV.

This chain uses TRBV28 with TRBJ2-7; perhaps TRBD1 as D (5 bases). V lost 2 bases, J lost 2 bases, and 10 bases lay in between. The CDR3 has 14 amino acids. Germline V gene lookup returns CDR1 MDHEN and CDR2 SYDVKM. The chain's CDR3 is CASSLRGPTYEQYF. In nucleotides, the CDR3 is TGTGCCAGCAGTTTAAGGGGTCCCACCTACGAGCAGTACTTC.

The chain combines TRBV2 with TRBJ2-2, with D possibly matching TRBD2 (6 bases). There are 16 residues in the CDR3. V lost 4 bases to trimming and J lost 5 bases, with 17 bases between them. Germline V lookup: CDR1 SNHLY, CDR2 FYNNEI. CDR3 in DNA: TGTGCCAGCAGTGTAATTGGAGGGCTCGGGACCGGGGAGCTGTTTTTT. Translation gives CASSVIGGLGTGELFF.

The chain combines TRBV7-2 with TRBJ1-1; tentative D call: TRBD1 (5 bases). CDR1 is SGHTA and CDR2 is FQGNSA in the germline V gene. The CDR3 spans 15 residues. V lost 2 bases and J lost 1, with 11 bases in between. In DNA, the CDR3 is TGTGCCAGCAGCTTATATGGGACCTCGAACACTGAAGCTTTCTTT. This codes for CASSLYGTSNTEAFF. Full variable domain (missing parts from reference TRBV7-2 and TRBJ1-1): GAGVSQSPSNKVTEKGKDVELRCDPISGHTALYWYRQSLGQGLEFLIYFQGNSAPDKSGLPSDRFSAERTGGSVSTLTIQRTQQEDSAVYLCASSLYGTSNTEAFFGQGTRLTVV.

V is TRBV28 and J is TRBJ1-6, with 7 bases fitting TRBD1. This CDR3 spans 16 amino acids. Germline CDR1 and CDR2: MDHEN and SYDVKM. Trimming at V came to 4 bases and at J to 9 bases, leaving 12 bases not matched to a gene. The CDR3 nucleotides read TGTGCCAGCAGTTCCCCCTCTCGACAGGGAGGTTCACCCCTCCACTTT. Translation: CASSSPSRQGGSPLHF.

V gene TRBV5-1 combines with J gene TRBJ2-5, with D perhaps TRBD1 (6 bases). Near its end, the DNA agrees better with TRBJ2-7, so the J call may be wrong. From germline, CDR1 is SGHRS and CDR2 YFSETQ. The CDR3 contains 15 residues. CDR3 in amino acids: CASSPAQGLSYEQYF. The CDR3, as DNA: TGCGCCAGCAGCCCAGCCCAGGGGCTCTCCTACGAGCAGTACTTC.

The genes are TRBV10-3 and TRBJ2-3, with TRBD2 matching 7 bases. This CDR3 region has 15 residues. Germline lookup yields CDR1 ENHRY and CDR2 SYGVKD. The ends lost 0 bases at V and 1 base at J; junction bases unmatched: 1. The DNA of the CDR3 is TGTGCCATCAGTGAGTCCCGGGAGGGCACAGATACGCAGTATTTT. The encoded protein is CAISESREGTDTQYF.

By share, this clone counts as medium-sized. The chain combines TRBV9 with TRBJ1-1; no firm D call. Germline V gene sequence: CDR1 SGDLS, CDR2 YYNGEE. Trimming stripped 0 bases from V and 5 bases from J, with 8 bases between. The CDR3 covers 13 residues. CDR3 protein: CASSVDGGTEAFF. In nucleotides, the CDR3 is TGTGCCAGCAGCGTAGATGGAGGGACTGAAGCTTTCTTT.

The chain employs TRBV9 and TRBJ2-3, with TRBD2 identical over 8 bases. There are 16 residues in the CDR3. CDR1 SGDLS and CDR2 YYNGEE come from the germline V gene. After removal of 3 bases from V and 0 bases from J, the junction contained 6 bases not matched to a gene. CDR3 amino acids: CASSALAGFSTDTQYF. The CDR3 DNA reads TGTGCCAGCAGCGCCCTAGCGGGCTTTAGCACAGATACGCAGTATTTT.

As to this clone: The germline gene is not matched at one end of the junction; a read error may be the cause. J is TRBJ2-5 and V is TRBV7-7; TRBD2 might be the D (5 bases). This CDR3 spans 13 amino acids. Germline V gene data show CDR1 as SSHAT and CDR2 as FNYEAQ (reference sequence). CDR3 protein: CASSPGEKETQYF. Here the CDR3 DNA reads TGTGCTAGCAGCCCCGGGGAGAAAGAGACCCAGTACTTC. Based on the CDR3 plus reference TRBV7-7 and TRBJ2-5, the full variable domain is GAGVSQSPRYKVTKRGQDVTLRCDPISSHATLYWYQQALGQGPEFLTYFNYEAQPDKSGLPSDRFSAERPEGSISTLTIQRTEQRDSAMYRCASSPGEKETQYFGPGTRLLVL.

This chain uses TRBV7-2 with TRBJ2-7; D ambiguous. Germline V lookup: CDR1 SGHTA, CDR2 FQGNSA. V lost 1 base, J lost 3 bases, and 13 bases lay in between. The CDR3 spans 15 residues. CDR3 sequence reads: CASSLDGGFFYEQYF. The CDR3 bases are TGTGCCAGCAGCTTAGATGGTGGTTTCTTCTACGAGCAGTACTTC.

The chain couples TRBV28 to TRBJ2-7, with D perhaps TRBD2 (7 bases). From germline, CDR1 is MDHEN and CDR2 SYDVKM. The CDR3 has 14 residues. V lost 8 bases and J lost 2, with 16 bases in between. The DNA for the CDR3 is TGTGCCAGCGTGCCGGGGGGCCCTACCTACGAGCAGTACTTC. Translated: CASVPGGPTYEQYF.

In DNA form, the CDR3 reads TGTGCCAGCAGTTTAGAACCGGGAGGAGCCTACGAGCAGTACTTC. Translation: CASSLEPGGAYEQYF. The chain uses TRBV27 and TRBJ2-7, with TRBD2 identical over 7 bases. CDR1 is MNHEY and CDR2 is SMNVEV in the germline V gene (reference sequence). The V gene end was trimmed by 2 bases and the J gene end by 2 bases; junction bases not matched to a gene: 6. The CDR3 loop spans 15 amino acids.

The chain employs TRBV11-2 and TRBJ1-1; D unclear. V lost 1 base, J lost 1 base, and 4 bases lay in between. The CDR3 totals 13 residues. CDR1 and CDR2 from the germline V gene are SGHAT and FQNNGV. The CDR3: CASSLAGNTEAFF. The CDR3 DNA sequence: TGTGCCAGCAGCTTAGCGGGGAACACTGAAGCTTTCTTT.

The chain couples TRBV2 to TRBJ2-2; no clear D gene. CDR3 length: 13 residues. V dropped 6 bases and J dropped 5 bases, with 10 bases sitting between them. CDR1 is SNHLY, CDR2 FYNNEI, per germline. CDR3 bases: TGTGCCAGCAGGACATCCTGGACCGGGGAGCTGTTTTTT. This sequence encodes CASRTSWTGELFF.

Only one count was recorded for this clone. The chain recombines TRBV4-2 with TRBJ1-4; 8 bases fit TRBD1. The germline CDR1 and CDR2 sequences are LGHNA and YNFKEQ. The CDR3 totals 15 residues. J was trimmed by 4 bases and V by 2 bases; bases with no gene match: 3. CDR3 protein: CASSQRQGNNEKLFF. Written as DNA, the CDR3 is TGTGCCAGCAGCCAAAGACAGGGGAATAATGAAAAACTGTTTTTT.

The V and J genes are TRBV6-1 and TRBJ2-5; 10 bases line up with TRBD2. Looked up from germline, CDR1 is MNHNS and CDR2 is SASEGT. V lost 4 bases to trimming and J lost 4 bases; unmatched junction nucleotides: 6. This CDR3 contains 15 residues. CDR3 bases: TGTGCCAGCAGTGCCCTAGCGGGAGCAGGAGAGACCCAGTACTTC. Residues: CASSALAGAGETQYF.